This paragraph reports one T cell receptor beta chain. These data come from a study of identical twins. TCRdb re-called the 5' RACE reads with MiXCR, one entry per CDR3 protein. This sample has 1.5 million or so distinct CDR3 sequences; less than 35% occur once, and the top ten carry about 0.27%. V was shortened by 7 bases and J by 2 bases, with 16 bases between the two germline ends. This CDR3 comprises 15 residues. Input material: cord blood. The sequence derives from a newborn girl in good health. The J gene is TRBJ2-3, the V gene TRBV12-3 or TRBV12-4; possibly TRBD1 or TRBD2 for D (5 bases each). The CDR3 DNA reads TGTGCCAGCACATTAGGGACCTCCAACACAGATACGCAGTATTTT. Protein product: CASTLGTSNTDTQYF.